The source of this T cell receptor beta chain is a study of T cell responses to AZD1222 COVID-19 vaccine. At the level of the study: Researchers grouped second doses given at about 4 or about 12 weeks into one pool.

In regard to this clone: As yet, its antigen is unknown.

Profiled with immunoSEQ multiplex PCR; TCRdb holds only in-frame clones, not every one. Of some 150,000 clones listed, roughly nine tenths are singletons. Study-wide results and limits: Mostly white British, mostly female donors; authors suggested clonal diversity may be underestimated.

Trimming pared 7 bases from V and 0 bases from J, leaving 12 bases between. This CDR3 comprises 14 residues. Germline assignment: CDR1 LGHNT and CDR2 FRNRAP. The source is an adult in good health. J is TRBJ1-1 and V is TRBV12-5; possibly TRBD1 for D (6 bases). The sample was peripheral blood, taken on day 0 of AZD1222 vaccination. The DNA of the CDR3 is TGTGCTAGTGACGGGGGGGCGGTGAACACTGAAGCTTTCTTT. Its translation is CASDGGAVNTEAFF.